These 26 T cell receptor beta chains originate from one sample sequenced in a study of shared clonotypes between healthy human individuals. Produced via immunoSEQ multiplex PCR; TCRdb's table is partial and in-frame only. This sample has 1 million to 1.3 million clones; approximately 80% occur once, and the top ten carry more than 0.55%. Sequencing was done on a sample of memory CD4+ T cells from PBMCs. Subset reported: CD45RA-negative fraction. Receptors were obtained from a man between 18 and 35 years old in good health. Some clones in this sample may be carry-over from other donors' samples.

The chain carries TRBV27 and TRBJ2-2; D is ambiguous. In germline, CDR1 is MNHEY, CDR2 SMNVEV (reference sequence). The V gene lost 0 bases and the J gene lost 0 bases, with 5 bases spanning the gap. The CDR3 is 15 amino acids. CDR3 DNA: TGTGCCAGCAGTTTATCGTGGGCGAACACCGGGGAGCTGTTTTTT. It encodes CASSLSWANTGELFF.

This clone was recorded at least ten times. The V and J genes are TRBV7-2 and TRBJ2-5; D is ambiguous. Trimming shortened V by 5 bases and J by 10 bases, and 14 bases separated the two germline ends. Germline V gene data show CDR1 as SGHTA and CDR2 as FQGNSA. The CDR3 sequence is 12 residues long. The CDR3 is CASSAPGASQYF. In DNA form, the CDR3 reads TGTGCCAGCAGCGCTCCAGGAGCCAGCCAGTACTTC.

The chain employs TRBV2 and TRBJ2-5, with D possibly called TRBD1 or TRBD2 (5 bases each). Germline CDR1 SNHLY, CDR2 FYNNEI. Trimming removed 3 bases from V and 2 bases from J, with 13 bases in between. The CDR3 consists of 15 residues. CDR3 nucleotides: TGTGCCAGCAGTGATCAGTTGGGGGAGCAAGAGACCCAGTACTTC. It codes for CASSDQLGEQETQYF.

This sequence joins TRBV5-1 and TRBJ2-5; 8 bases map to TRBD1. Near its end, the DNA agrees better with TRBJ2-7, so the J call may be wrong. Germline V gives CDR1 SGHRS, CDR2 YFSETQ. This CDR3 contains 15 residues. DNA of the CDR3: TGCGCCAGCAAACCTACAGGGGGGAGTGTATACGAGCAGTACTTC. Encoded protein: CASKPTGGSVYEQYF.

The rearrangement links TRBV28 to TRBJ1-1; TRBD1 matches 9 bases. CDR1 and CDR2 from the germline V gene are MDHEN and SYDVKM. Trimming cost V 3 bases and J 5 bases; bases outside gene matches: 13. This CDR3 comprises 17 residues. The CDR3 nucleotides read TGTGCCAGCAGTTTCCACCCGGGACAGGGAGGGGGGACTGAAGCTTTCTTT. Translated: CASSFHPGQGGGTEAFF.

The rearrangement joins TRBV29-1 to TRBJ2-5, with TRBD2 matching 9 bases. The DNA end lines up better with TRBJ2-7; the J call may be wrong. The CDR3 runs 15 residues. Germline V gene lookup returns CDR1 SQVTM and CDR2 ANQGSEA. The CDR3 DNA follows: TGCAGCGTGGCGGCGACTAGCGGACCTGGTCACGAGCAGTACTTC. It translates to CSVAATSGPGHEQYF.

The CDR3 nucleotides are TGTGCCACGACAACGGCGAGCTCTGGAAACACCATATATTTT. Protein: CATTTASSGNTIYF. The rearrangement links TRBV10-3 to TRBJ1-3; D is undetermined. The CDR3 totals 14 residues. The V and J ends lost 10 bases and 0 bases respectively, with 13 bases between them. Germline-derived CDR1 and CDR2 are ENHRY and SYGVKD.

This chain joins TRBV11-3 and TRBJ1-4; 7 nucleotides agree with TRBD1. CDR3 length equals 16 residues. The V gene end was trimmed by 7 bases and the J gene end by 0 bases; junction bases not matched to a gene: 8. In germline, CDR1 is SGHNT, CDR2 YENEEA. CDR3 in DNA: TGTGCCAGCACCTATCAGGGGGTAACAACTAATGAAAAACTGTTTTTT. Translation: CASTYQGVTTNEKLFF.

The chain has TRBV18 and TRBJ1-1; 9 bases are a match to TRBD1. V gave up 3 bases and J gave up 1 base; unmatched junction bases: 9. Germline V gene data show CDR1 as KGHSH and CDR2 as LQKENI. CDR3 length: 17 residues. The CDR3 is CASSPFRTGAANTEAFF. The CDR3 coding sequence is TGTGCCAGCTCACCGTTTCGGACAGGGGCGGCGAACACTGAAGCTTTCTTT.

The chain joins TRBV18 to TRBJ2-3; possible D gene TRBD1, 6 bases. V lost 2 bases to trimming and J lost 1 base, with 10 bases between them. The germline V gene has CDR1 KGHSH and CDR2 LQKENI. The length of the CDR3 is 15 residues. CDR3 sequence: CASSPGTWGTDTQYF. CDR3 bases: TGTGCCAGCTCACCAGGGACATGGGGCACAGATACGCAGTATTTT.

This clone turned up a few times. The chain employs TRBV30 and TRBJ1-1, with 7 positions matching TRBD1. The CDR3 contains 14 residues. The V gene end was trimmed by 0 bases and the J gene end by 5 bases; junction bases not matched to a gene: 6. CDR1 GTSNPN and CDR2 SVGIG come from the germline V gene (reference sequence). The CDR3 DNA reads TGTGCCTGGAGTGTTAAGGGGGCGCGAACTGAAGCTTTCTTT. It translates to CAWSVKGARTEAFF.

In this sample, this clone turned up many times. The CDR3 spells CASSLGGASGRPRTDTQYF. In DNA form, the CDR3 reads TGTGCCAGCAGTTTAGGTGGAGCTAGCGGGAGGCCTCGCACAGATACGCAGTATTTT. V and J are TRBV28 and TRBJ2-3; 11 positions match TRBD2. Per the germline V gene, CDR1 is MDHEN and CDR2 is SYDVKM. This CDR3 comprises 19 residues. After removal of 2 bases from V and 1 base from J, the junction contained 11 bases not matched to a gene.

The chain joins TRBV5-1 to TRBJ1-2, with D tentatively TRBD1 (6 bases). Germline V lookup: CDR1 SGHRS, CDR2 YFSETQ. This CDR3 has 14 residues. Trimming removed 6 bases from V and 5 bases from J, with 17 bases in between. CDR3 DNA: TGCGCCAGCAAAGTCGGGGACACCTTTTATGGCTACACCTTC. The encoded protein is CASKVGDTFYGYTF.

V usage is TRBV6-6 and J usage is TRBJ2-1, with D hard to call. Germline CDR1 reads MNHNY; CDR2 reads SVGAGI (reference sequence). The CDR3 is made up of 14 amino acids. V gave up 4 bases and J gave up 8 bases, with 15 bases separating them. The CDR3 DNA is TGTGCCAGCAGTTCCGGTGACCCAGAGGATGAGCAGTTCTTC. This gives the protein CASSSGDPEDEQFF.

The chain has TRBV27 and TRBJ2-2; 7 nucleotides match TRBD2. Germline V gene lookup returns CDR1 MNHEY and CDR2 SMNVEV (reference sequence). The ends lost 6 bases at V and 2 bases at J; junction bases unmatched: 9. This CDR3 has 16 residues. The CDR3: CASRETGGLNTGELFF. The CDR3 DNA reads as TGTGCCAGCAGAGAAACGGGAGGACTTAACACCGGGGAGCTGTTTTTT.

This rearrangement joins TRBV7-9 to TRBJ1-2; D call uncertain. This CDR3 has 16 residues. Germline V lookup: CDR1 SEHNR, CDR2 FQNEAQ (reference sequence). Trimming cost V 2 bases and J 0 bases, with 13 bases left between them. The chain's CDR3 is CASSLYSGSSNYGYTF. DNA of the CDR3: TGTGCCAGCAGCTTATACTCGGGTTCATCTAACTATGGCTACACCTTC.

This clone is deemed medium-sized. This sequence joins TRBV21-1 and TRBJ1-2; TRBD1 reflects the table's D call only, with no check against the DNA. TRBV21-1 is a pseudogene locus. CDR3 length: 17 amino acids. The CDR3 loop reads CASSKWLKGPTSYGYTF. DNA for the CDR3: TGTGCCAGCAGCAAATGGCTTAAGGGGCCGACTTCCTATGGCTACACCTTC.

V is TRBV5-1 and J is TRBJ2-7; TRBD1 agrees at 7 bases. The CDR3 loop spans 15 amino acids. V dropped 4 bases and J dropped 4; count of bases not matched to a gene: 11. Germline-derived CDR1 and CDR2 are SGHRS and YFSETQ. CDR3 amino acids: CASSVAGTASYEQYF. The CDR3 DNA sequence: TGCGCCAGCAGCGTGGCCGGGACAGCGTCATACGAGCAGTACTTC.

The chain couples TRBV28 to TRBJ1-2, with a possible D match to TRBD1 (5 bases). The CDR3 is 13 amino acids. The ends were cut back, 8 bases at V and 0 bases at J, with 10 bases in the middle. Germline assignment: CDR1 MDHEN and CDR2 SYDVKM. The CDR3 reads CASADSTNYGYTF. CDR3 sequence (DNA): TGTGCCAGCGCCGACAGTACTAACTATGGCTACACCTTC.

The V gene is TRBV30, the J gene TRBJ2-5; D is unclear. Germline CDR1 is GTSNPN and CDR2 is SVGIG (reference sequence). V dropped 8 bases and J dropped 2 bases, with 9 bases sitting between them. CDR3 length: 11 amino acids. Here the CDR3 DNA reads TGTGCCCGACGGCAACAAGAGACCCAGTACTTC. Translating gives CARRQQETQYF. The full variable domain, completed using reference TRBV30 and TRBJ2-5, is SQTIHQWPATLVQPVGSPLSLECTVEGTSNPNLYWYRQAAGRGLQLLFYSVGIGQISSEVPQNLSASRPQDRQFILSSKKLLLSDSGFYLCARRQQETQYFGPGTRLLVL.

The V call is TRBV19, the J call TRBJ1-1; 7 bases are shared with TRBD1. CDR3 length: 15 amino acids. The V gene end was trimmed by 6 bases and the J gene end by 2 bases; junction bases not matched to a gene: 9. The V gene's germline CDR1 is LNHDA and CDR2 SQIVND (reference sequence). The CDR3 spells CASSHRGTANTEAFF. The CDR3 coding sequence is TGTGCCAGTAGCCATCGCGGGACAGCCAACACTGAAGCTTTCTTT.

The DNA for the CDR3 is TGTGCCAGCAAGTTAAAGGGGGCGCGTCAGCCCCAGCATTTT. Translating it yields CASKLKGARQPQHF. The chain joins TRBV2 to TRBJ1-5, with 7 bases matching TRBD1. V gave up 7 bases and J gave up 6 bases; unmatched junction bases: 9. The CDR3 spans 14 residues. The germline V gene has CDR1 SNHLY and CDR2 FYNNEI.

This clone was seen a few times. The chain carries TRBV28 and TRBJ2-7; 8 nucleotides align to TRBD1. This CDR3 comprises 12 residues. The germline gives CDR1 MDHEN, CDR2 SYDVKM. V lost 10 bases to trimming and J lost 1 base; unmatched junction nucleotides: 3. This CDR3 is CATGQGSYEQYF. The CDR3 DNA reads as TGTGCCACCGGACAGGGATCCTACGAGCAGTACTTC.

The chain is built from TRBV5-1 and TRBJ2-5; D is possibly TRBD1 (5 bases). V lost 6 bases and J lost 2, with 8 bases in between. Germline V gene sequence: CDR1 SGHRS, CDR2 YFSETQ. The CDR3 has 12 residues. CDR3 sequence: CASTDNQETQYF. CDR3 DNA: TGCGCCAGCACGGACAATCAAGAGACCCAGTACTTC.

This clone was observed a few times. The CDR3 bases are TGTGCCAGCAGCCCCAGCTCAGATACGCAGTATTTT. This sequence encodes CASSPSSDTQYF. The chain couples TRBV11-2 to TRBJ2-3; no reliable D call. Germline lookup yields CDR1 SGHAT and CDR2 FQNNGV. The V end was cut by 5 bases, the J end by 4 bases, with 7 bases between. This CDR3 is 12 amino acids long.

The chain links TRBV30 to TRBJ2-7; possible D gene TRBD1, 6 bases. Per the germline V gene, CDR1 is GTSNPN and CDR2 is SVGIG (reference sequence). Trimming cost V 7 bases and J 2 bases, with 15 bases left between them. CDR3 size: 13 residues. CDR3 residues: CASTPGQTYEQYF. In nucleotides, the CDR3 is TGTGCCTCGACCCCGGGACAAACCTACGAGCAGTACTTC.